These 10 T cell receptor beta chains came from one sample sequenced in a study of post-analysis software for immune sequencing data. Study-wide points: Five TRBV segments, including TRBV5-6, TRBV5-1 and TRBV20-1, were more frequent in patients than controls.

What these receptors recognize is not known. Unique molecular identifiers tagged the TCR beta cDNA libraries. Via MiXCR, TCRdb re-called the PCR reads, giving one row per CDR3 protein. The sample has under 900,000 distinct CDR3 sequences, approximately 53% seen once. Material for sequencing was blood. The receptors were gathered from a girl under 18 with multiple sclerosis.

This clonotype was counted at least ten times. The junction departs from the called germline gene at one end, perhaps through a read error. This sequence joins TRBV5-1 and TRBJ2-5, with TRBD1 identical over 9 bases. The germline gives CDR1 SGHRS, CDR2 YFSETQ. The CDR3 has 13 residues. The CDR3 sequence is CASSLDRGETQYF. In nucleotides, the CDR3 is TGTGCCAGCTCACTGGACAGGGGAGAGACCCAGTACTTC.

The CDR3 loop is CASRGTVNMNTEAFF. The CDR3 DNA follows: TGCGCCAGCCGGGGAACAGTCAACATGAACACTGAAGCTTTCTTT. The chain uses TRBV5-1 and TRBJ1-1, with D unclear. The germline V gene encodes CDR1 SGHRS and CDR2 YFSETQ. The CDR3 is 15 amino acids. The V gene lost 7 bases and the J gene lost 0 bases, with 16 bases spanning the gap.

The V gene is TRBV20-1, the J gene TRBJ2-5; tentatively, D is TRBD1 (7 bases). V was cut by 7 bases and J by 5 bases, with 17 bases left in between. CDR1 and CDR2 (germline): DFQATT, SNEGSKA (reference sequence). The CDR3 contains 13 residues. CDR3 coding DNA: TGCAGTGGGTCAGGGGGGCTCGGGGAGACCCAGTACTTC. Its translation is CSGSGGLGETQYF.

This chain links TRBV5-1 with TRBJ2-3; 14 nucleotides match TRBD2. Trimming removed 4 bases from V and 2 bases from J; junction bases left unmatched: 9. The CDR3 runs 18 residues. Germline CDR1 SGHRS, CDR2 YFSETQ. The CDR3, as DNA: TGCGCCAGCAGCCGTGGACTAGCGGGAGGCACCCTCACAGATACGCAGTATTTT. Translating gives CASSRGLAGGTLTDTQYF.

This clonotype was detected only once. The chain joins TRBV7-9 to TRBJ2-4; 7 bases align to TRBD1. The V segment lost 0 bases and the J segment 0 bases; nucleotides outside the gene matches: 8. There are 18 residues in the CDR3. CDR1 and CDR2 from the germline V gene are SEHNR and FQNEAQ (reference sequence). The CDR3 here is CASSLAKGAGLAKNIQYF. The CDR3 DNA reads as TGTGCCAGCAGCTTAGCGAAGGGGGCTGGACTAGCCAAAAACATTCAGTACTTC.

There are a few counts of this clonotype. The V gene is TRBV29-1, the J gene TRBJ2-1; D may correspond to TRBD1 or TRBD2 (6 bases each). This CDR3 region has 11 residues. In germline, CDR1 is SQVTM, CDR2 ANQGSEA. V dropped 7 bases and J dropped 9 bases, with 13 bases sitting between them. The CDR3 loop is CSASGAGEQFF. CDR3 bases: TGCAGCGCCTCGGGGGCGGGTGAGCAGTTCTTC.

This chain uses TRBV27 with TRBJ2-5; 8 nucleotides line up with TRBD2. TRBJ2-7 explains the end of the DNA better; the J call may be wrong. This CDR3 has 15 amino acids. The germline V gene encodes CDR1 MNHEY and CDR2 SMNVEV (reference sequence). The CDR3 spells CASSLSGSGGYEQYF. The CDR3 nucleotides are TGTGCCAGCAGTTTATCCGGCAGCGGGGGATACGAGCAGTACTTC.

The rearrangement uses TRBV5-1 and TRBJ1-1; D gene uncertain. The germline CDR1 and CDR2 sequences are SGHRS and YFSETQ. The CDR3 is 16 residues long. V lost 0 bases and J lost 3, with 15 bases in between. CDR3 bases: TGCGCCAGCAGCTTGGGGCCCCAAGGATGGGACACTGAAGCTTTCTTT. Translation: CASSLGPQGWDTEAFF. The full variable domain, rest sourced from reference TRBV5-1 and TRBJ1-1, is KAGVTQTPRYLIKTRGQQVTLSCSPISGHRSVSWYQQTPGQGLQFLFEYFSETQRNKGNFPGRFSGRQFSNSRSEMNVSTLELGDSALYLCASSLGPQGWDTEAFFGQGTRLTVV.

This clonotype was seen more than once but under ten times. This rearrangement joins TRBV27 to TRBJ2-3; the match to TRBD2 covers 7 bases. The CDR3 has 15 amino acids. Germline V gene sequence: CDR1 MNHEY, CDR2 SMNVEV (reference sequence). V was clipped by 4 bases and J by 3 bases; unmatched bases: 7. CDR3 sequence: CASSSAGAVTDTQYF. In nucleotides, the CDR3 is TGTGCCAGCAGTTCGGCGGGAGCGGTTACAGATACGCAGTATTTT.

The V gene is TRBV7-2, the J gene TRBJ1-2; D not resolved. CDR3 length: 13 amino acids. Trimming took off 5 bases at V and 8 bases at J, with 15 bases between the two ends. Germline V gives CDR1 SGHTA, CDR2 FQGNSA. The CDR3: CASSPFVAAGYTF. DNA of the CDR3: TGTGCCAGCAGCCCTTTCGTAGCGGCGGGCTACACCTTC.